The rows below give T cell receptor beta chains drawn from one sample of a study of identifying expanded T cells in peripheral blood. Data came from immunoSEQ multiplex PCR; TCRdb stores just in-frame clones and leaves some out. There are some 77,000 clones in the sample; 70% to 90% occur only once, and 19% lies in the top ten. Sequenced material: blood. These receptors all come from a person aged 18-69 years in good health. Both conserved end residues are part of each CDR3. The order of the fields is V gene, clone size, D gene, J gene, CDR3 protein, CDR3 DNA. The D gene is left open where the match is weak. Some rows mark clone size as missing; the rest say once, few, many or name a class of expanded clone.

V: TRBV5-4
size: -
D: TRBD2
J: TRBJ2-2
CDR3: CASSPRTSGNTGELFF
DNA: TGTGCCAGCAGCCCTCGGACTAGCGGAAACACCGGGGAGCTGTTTTTT

V: TRBV11-2
size: -
D: TRBD2
J: TRBJ2-2
CDR3: CASSPGGLAGGRDTGELFF
DNA: TGTGCCAGCAGCCCCGGGGGACTAGCGGGGGGCCGTGACACCGGGGAGCTGTTTTTT

V: TRBV28
size: -
D: -
J: TRBJ2-3
CDR3: CASSTIGLAPDTQYF
DNA: TGTGCCAGCAGCACGATCGGACTGGCGCCAGATACGCAGTATTTT

V: TRBV25-1
size: -
D: -
J: TRBJ2-2
CDR3: CASSASGGRSWTGELFF
DNA: TGTGCCAGCAGTGCCTCTGGCGGGCGTTCGTGGACCGGGGAGCTGTTTTTT

V: TRBV5-1
size: -
D: -
J: TRBJ2-2
CDR3: CASSLDGPNTGELFF
DNA: TGCGCCAGCAGCTTGGACGGACCGAACACCGGGGAGCTGTTTTTT

V: TRBV28
size: -
D: TRBD1
J: TRBJ1-2
CDR3: CASSFRGTDTYNYGYTF
DNA: TGTGCCAGCAGTTTCCGCGGGACAGACACTTATAACTATGGCTACACCTTC

V: TRBV11-2
size: -
D: TRBD1
J: TRBJ2-5
CDR3: CASSQDRGRQETQYF
DNA: TGTGCCAGCAGCCAGGACAGGGGGAGACAAGAGACCCAGTACTTC

V: TRBV4-1
size: -
D: -
J: TRBJ2-7
CDR3: CASSLRQEPYEQYF
DNA: TGCGCCAGCAGCTTGCGACAGGAGCCTTACGAGCAGTACTTC

V: TRBV7-6
size: -
D: -
J: TRBJ2-7
CDR3: CASSPGTYEQYF
DNA: TGTGCCAGCAGCCCGGGAACCTACGAGCAGTACTTC

V: TRBV4-3
size: -
D: -
J: TRBJ2-2
CDR3: CASSQVLGRAAGELFF
DNA: TGCGCCAGCAGCCAAGTGCTTGGACGGGCGGCCGGGGAGCTGTTTTTT

V: TRBV19
size: -
D: TRBD1
J: TRBJ2-5
CDR3: CASNRDRGRGRAGTQYF
DNA: TGTGCCAGTAACCGGGACAGGGGGCGGGGAAGGGCTGGGACCCAGTACTTC

V: TRBV18
size: -
D: -
J: TRBJ2-7
CDR3: CASSSSVRGVLREQYF
DNA: TGTGCCAGCTCATCCTCCGTCCGAGGGGTACTTCGGGAGCAGTACTTC

V: TRBV4-1
size: -
D: -
J: TRBJ1-2
CDR3: CASSQDQGSYGYTF
DNA: TGCGCCAGCAGCCAAGATCAGGGTTCCTATGGCTACACCTTC

V: TRBV2
size: -
D: TRBD2
J: TRBJ2-1
CDR3: CAIPGTSGVSYNEQFF
DNA: TGTGCCATCCCTGGGACTAGCGGGGTTTCCTACAATGAGCAGTTCTTC

V: TRBV7-8
size: few
D: -
J: TRBJ1-5
CDR3: CASSRALSNQPQHF
DNA: TGTGCCAGCAGCCGGGCCTTGAGCAATCAGCCCCAGCATTTT

V: TRBV5-4
size: -
D: TRBD2
J: TRBJ2-1
CDR3: CASSLAGGPSSYNEQFF
DNA: TGTGCCAGCAGCTTGGCGGGGGGGCCCAGCTCCTACAATGAGCAGTTCTTC

V: TRBV30
size: -
D: TRBD1
J: TRBJ1-6
CDR3: CAWSEQGARGNSPLHF
DNA: TGTGCCTGGAGCGAGCAGGGGGCGCGAGGCAATTCACCCCTCCACTTT

V: TRBV5-4
size: once
D: TRBD2
J: TRBJ2-1
CDR3: CASSPGLAGYNEQFF
DNA: TGTGCCAGCAGTCCGGGACTAGCGGGGTACAATGAGCAGTTCTTC

V: TRBV4-3
size: few
D: -
J: TRBJ1-2
CDR3: CASSQVGTTNYGYTF
DNA: TGCGCCAGCAGCCAAGTGGGGACAACGAACTATGGCTACACCTTC

V: TRBV27
size: once
D: -
J: TRBJ2-2
CDR3: CASSSLGKGGELFF
DNA: TGTGCCAGCAGTTCTCTGGGGAAAGGGGGGGAGCTGTTTTTT

V: TRBV4-3
size: -
D: -
J: TRBJ2-3
CDR3: CASSQDFGSSETDTQYF
DNA: TGCGCCAGCAGCCAAGATTTCGGTTCGTCGGAAACAGATACGCAGTATTTT

V: TRBV4-1
size: once
D: TRBD2
J: TRBJ2-1
CDR3: CASSQDDTGGAYNEQFF
DNA: TGCGCCAGCAGCCAAGATGACACGGGGGGAGCCTACAATGAGCAGTTCTTC

V: TRBV5-6
size: once
D: -
J: TRBJ1-3
CDR3: CASSLGGSSGNTIYF
DNA: TGTGCCAGCAGCTTGGGCGGCTCTTCTGGAAACACCATATATTTT

V: TRBV4-1
size: -
D: -
J: TRBJ1-1
CDR3: CASSLRTQSNTEAFF
DNA: TGCGCCAGCAGCCTAAGGACGCAAAGCAACACTGAAGCTTTCTTT

V: TRBV6-5
size: -
D: -
J: TRBJ2-5
CDR3: CASTHGAGTETQYF
DNA: TGTGCCAGCACCCACGGGGCGGGAACAGAGACCCAGTACTTC

V: TRBV29-1
size: -
D: -
J: TRBJ2-7
CDR3: CSVHTGPYEQYF
DNA: TGCAGCGTCCACACAGGGCCCTACGAGCAGTACTTC

V: TRBV10-3
size: -
D: -
J: TRBJ2-7
CDR3: CATGGLYGVNGNEQYF
DNA: TGTGCCACGGGGGGCCTGTACGGGGTTAACGGGAACGAGCAGTACTTC

V: TRBV18
size: once
D: TRBD1
J: TRBJ1-1
CDR3: CASSLQGYTEAFF
DNA: TGTGCCAGCTCACTACAGGGGTACACTGAAGCTTTCTTT

V: TRBV20-1
size: -
D: -
J: TRBJ1-4
CDR3: CSVSMDEKLFF
DNA: TGCAGTGTCTCGATGGATGAAAAACTGTTTTTT

V: TRBV5-6
size: -
D: -
J: TRBJ2-3
CDR3: CASSWGLDTQYF
DNA: TGTGCCAGCAGCTGGGGGTTAGATACGCAGTATTTT

V: TRBV7-4
size: once
D: TRBD1
J: TRBJ1-5
CDR3: CASSSSNRGLQPQHF
DNA: TGTGCCAGCAGCTCGTCAAACAGGGGGCTTCAGCCCCAGCATTTT

V: TRBV5-1
size: -
D: -
J: TRBJ1-2
CDR3: CASSWQGSDAGGYTF
DNA: TGCGCCAGCAGTTGGCAGGGGTCTGATGCCGGTGGCTACACCTTC

V: TRBV7-9
size: -
D: -
J: TRBJ1-1
CDR3: CASSRTGGATEAFF
DNA: TGTGCCAGCAGTCGCACAGGTGGGGCCACTGAAGCTTTCTTT

V: TRBV6-5
size: -
D: TRBD1
J: TRBJ1-1
CDR3: CASSYSLTGGLGEAFF
DNA: TGTGCCAGCAGTTACTCCCTTACAGGGGGCTTAGGTGAAGCTTTCTTT

V: TRBV7-8
size: -
D: -
J: TRBJ2-3
CDR3: CASSALTDTQYF
DNA: TGTGCCAGCAGCGCCCTTACAGATACGCAGTATTTT

V: TRBV4-3
size: -
D: TRBD1
J: TRBJ2-3
CDR3: CASSQEGTGGDTQYF
DNA: TGCGCCAGCAGCCAAGAAGGGACAGGGGGAGATACGCAGTATTTT

V: TRBV7-2
size: -
D: -
J: TRBJ1-5
CDR3: CASSPRSNQPQHF
DNA: TGTGCCAGCAGCCCCCGTAGCAATCAGCCCCAGCATTTT

V: TRBV7-9
size: few
D: -
J: TRBJ1-6
CDR3: CASSPRPTDSPLHF
DNA: TGTGCCAGCAGTCCACGACCCACGGATTCACCCCTCCACTTT

V: TRBV4-3
size: -
D: -
J: TRBJ2-7
CDR3: CASSQGWVPGATYEQYF
DNA: TGCGCCAGCAGCCAAGGGTGGGTCCCGGGAGCGACTTACGAGCAGTACTTC